This record looks at one T cell receptor (beta chain) sequence and its context. The sample belongs to a study of control samples from healthy donors and cancer patients. The trim removed 8 bases at V and 8 bases at J, leaving 8 bases unmatched. This CDR3 spans 13 amino acids. Germline V lookup: CDR1 SNHLY, CDR2 FYNNEI. Repertoires were generated with immunoSEQ multiplex PCR, while TCRdb's copy carries only in-frame clones and drops some. The sample lists some 120,000 clones; around nine tenths were seen once. The material sequenced was blood. The clonotype comes from a man aged 25 to 40 in good health. The chain couples TRBV2 to TRBJ1-4; 7 bases align to TRBD1. The CDR3 loop reads CASSRDSEEKLFF. In nucleotides, the CDR3 is TGTGCCAGCTCCCGGGACAGCGAAGAAAAACTGTTTTTT.